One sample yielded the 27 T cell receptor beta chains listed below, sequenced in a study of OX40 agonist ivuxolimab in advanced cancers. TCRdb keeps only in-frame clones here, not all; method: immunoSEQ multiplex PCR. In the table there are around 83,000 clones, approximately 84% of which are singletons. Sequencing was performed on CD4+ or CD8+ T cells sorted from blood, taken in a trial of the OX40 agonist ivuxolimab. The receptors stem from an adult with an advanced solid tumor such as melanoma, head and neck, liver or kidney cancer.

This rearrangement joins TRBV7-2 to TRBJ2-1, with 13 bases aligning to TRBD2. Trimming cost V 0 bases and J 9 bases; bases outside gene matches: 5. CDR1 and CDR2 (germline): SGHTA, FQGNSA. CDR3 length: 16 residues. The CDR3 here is CASSLAGLAGVGEQFF. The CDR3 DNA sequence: TGTGCCAGCAGCTTAGCTGGACTAGCGGGAGTAGGTGAGCAGTTCTTC.

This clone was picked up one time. CDR3 DNA sequence: TGTGCCAGCAGCTCTTTAGGGGTTCTGGGGGGTGGTTCACCCCTCCACTTT. Its translation: CASSSLGVLGGGSPLHF. The rearrangement joins TRBV11-2 to TRBJ1-6; D may be TRBD1 (5 bases). The CDR3 spans 17 residues. The V end lost 4 bases, the J end lost 9 bases, and 22 bases lay between the germline ends. Per germline, CDR1 SGHAT and CDR2 FQNNGV.

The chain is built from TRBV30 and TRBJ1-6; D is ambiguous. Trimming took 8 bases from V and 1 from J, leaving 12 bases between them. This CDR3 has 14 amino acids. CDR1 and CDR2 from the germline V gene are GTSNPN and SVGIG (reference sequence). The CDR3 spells CAGADSSYNSPLHF. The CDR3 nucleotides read TGTGCCGGAGCGGATTCGTCCTATAATTCACCCCTCCACTTT.

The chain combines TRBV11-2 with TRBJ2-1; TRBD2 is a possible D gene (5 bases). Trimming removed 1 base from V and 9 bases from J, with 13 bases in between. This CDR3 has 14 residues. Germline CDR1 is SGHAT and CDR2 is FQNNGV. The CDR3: CASSLVLQEGEQFF. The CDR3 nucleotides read TGTGCCAGCAGCTTAGTACTCCAAGAGGGTGAGCAGTTCTTC.

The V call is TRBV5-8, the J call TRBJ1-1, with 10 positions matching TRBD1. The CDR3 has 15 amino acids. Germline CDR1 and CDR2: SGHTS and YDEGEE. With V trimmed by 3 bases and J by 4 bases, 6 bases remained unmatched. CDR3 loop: CASSSVGTGATEAFF. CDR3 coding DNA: TGTGCCAGCAGCTCTGTGGGGACAGGGGCCACTGAAGCTTTCTTT.

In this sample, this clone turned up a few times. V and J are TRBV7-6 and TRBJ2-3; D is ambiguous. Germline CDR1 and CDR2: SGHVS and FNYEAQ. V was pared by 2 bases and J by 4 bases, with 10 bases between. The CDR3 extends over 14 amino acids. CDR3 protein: CASSLNLGADTQYF. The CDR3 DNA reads TGTGCCAGCAGCTTAAACCTTGGGGCAGATACGCAGTATTTT.

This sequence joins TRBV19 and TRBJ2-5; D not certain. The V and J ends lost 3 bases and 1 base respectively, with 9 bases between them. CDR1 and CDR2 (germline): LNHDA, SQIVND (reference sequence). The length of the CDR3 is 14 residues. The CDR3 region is CASSMMNLQETQYF. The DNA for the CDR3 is TGTGCCAGTAGTATGATGAATCTCCAAGAGACCCAGTACTTC.

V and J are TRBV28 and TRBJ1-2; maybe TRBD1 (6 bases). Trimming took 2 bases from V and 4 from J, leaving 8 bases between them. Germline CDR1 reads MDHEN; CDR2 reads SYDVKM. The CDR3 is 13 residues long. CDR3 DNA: TGTGCCAGCAGTTTACAGGGGATCTATGGCTACACCTTC. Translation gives CASSLQGIYGYTF.

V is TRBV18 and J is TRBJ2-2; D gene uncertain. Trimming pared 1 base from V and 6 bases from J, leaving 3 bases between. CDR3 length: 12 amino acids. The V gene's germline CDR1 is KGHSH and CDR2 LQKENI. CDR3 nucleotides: TGTGCCAGCTCACCACTTTCCGGGGAGCTGTTTTTT. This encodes CASSPLSGELFF.

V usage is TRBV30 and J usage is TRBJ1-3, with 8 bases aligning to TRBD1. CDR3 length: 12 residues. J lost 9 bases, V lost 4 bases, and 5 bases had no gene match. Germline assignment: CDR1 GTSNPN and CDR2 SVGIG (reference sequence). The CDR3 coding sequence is TGTGCCTGGAATAGAGACAGGGGCACCATATATTTT. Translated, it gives CAWNRDRGTIYF.

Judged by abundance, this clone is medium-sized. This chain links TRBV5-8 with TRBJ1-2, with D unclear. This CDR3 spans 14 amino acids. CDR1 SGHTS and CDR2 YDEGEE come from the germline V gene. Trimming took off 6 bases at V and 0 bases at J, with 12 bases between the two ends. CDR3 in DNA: TGTGCCAGCACTCCGAGGTTAGCTAACTATGGCTACACCTTC. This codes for CASTPRLANYGYTF.

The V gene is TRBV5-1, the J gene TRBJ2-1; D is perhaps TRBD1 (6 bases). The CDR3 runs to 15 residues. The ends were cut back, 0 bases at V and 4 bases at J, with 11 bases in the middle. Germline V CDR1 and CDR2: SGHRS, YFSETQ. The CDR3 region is CASSLATGRYNEQFF. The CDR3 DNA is TGCGCCAGCAGCTTGGCTACAGGGCGATACAATGAGCAGTTCTTC.

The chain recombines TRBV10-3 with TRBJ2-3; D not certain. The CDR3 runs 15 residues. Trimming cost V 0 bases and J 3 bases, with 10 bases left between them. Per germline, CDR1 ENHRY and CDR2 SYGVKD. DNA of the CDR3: TGTGCCATCAGTGAGTCGAACTGGGAAACAGATACGCAGTATTTT. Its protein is CAISESNWETDTQYF.

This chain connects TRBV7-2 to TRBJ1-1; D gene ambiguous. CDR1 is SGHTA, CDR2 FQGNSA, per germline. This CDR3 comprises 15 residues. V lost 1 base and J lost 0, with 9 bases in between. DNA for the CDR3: TGTGCCAGCAGCTTAGACCGGGCTCTGAACACTGAAGCTTTCTTT. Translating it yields CASSLDRALNTEAFF.

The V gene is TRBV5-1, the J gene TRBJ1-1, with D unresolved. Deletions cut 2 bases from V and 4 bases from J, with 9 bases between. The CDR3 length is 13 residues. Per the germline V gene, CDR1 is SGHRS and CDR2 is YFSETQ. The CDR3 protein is CASSFGSSTEAFF. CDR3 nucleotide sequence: TGCGCCAGCAGCTTCGGCAGCAGCACTGAAGCTTTCTTT.

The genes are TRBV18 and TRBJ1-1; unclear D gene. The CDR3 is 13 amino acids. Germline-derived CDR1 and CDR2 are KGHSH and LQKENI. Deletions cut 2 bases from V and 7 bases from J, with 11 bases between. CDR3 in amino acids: CASSPARYLEAFF. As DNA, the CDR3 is TGTGCCAGCTCACCAGCCAGGTACCTTGAAGCTTTCTTT.

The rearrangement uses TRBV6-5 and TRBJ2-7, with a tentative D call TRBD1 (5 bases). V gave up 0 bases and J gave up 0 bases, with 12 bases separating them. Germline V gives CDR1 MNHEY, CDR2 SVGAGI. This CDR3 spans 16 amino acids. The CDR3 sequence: CASSYSGPPLSYEQYF. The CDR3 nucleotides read TGTGCCAGCAGTTACTCGGGGCCTCCGCTCTCCTACGAGCAGTACTTC.

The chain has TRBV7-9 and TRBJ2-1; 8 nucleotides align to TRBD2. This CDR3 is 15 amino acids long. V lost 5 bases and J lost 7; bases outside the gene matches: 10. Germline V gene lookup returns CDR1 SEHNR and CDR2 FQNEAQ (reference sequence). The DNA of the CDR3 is TGTGCCAGCAGCCCCAGGGACGGGAGGGTGAATGAGCAGTTCTTC. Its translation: CASSPRDGRVNEQFF.

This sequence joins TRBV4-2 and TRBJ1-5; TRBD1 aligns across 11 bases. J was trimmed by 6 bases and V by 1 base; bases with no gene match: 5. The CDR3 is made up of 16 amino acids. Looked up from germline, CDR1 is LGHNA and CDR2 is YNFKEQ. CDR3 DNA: TGTGCCAGCAGCCAAGGTTCTGGACAGGGGGCTCAGCCCCAGCATTTT. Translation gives CASSQGSGQGAQPQHF.

CDR3 protein: CASNPGRVTEAFF. CDR3 nucleotide sequence: TGTGCCAGTAATCCAGGGCGGGTCACTGAAGCTTTCTTT. V is TRBV19 and J is TRBJ1-1; maybe TRBD1 (5 bases). The CDR3 spans 13 residues. Trimming took 7 bases from V and 4 from J, leaving 13 bases between them. Looked up from germline, CDR1 is LNHDA and CDR2 is SQIVND (reference sequence).

CDR3 amino acids: CASSLLPSRGGDEQYF. CDR3 DNA: TGCGCCAGCAGTTTGCTACCCTCACGGGGGGGTGACGAGCAGTACTTC. The genes are TRBV5-1 and TRBJ2-7; 8 bases are shared with TRBD2. This CDR3 contains 16 residues. CDR1 and CDR2 (germline): SGHRS, YFSETQ. V lost 5 bases, J lost 5 bases, and 15 bases stayed unmatched.

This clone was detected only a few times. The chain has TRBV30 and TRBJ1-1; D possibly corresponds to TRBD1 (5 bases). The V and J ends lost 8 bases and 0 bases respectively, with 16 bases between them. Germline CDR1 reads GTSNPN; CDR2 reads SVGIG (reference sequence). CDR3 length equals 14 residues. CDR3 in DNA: TGTGCCGGTCATAAGGGACCGATGAACACTGAAGCTTTCTTT. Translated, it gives CAGHKGPMNTEAFF.

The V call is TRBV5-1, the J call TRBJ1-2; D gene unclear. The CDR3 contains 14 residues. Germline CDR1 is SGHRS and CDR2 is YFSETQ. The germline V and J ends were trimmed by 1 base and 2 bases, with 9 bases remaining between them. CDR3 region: CASSLSTPNYGYTF. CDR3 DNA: TGCGCCAGCAGCTTGTCAACTCCCAACTATGGCTACACCTTC.

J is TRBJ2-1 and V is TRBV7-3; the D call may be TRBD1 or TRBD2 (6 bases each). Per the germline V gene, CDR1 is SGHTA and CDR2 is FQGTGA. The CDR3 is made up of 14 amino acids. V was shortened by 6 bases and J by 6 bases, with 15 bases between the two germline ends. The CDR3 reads CASSQQGGSNEQFF. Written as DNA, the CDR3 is TGTGCCAGCAGTCAACAGGGAGGAAGCAATGAGCAGTTCTTC.

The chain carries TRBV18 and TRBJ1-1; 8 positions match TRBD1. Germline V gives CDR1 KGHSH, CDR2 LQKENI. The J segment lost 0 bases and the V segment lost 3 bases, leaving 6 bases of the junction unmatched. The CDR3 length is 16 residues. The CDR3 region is CASSPTGTGMNTEAFF. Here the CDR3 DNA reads TGTGCCAGCTCACCGACCGGGACAGGAATGAACACTGAAGCTTTCTTT.

The CDR3 spells CASSYSGTGNTIYF. DNA for the CDR3: TGTGCCAGCAGTTACTCGGGGACAGGAAACACCATATATTTT. This chain links TRBV6-5 with TRBJ1-3, with TRBD1 as a possible D gene (6 bases). Germline values: CDR1 MNHEY, CDR2 SVGAGI. The CDR3 spans 14 residues. V was cut by 0 bases and J by 4 bases, with 7 bases left in between.

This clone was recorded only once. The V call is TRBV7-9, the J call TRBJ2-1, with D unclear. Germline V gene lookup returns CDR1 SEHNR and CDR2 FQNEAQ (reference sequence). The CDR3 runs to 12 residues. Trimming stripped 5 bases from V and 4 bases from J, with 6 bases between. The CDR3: CASSPDYNEQFF. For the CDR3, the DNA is TGTGCCAGCAGCCCAGATTACAATGAGCAGTTCTTC.